This TCR beta chain was retrieved from a study of siplizumab effects on memory and regulatory T cells. Study-wide results and limits: Naive T cells were seemingly more diverse than memory cells, and major contributions to the alloresponse seemed to be made by them. In roughly 80-96% of proliferating CD4+ or CD8+ clones, a naive or memory phenotype could not be assigned.

On this clone itself: No antigen is known for it.

Per sample, roughly 99,000 TCR templates were assayed. Generated by immunoSEQ multiplex PCR, the TCRdb table keeps only in-frame clones and is missing some. The sample holds under 85,000 clones; approximately 89% are singletons and the top ten take about 1.5%. Germline CDR1 and CDR2: SNHLY and FYNNEI. The V segment lost 9 bases and the J segment 6 bases; nucleotides outside the gene matches: 15. The CDR3 length is 16 residues. The chain recombines TRBV2 with TRBJ1-5, with 9 bases aligning to TRBD1. The receptor comes from a human donor in good health. Sequenced material: Tregs sorted from blood. DNA of the CDR3: TGTGCCAGTAGGATTGGGGGACAGGGTCGAGGTCAGCCCCAGCATTTT. The encoded protein is CASRIGGQGRGQPQHF. The full variable domain, in which reference TRBV2 and TRBJ1-5 provide the parts outside the CDR3, is EPEVTQTPSHQVTQMGQEVILRCVPISNHLYFYWYRQILGQKVEFLVSFYNNEISEKSEIFDDQFSVERPDGSNFTLKIRSTKLEDSAMYFCASRIGGQGRGQPQHFGDGTRLSIL.